This T cell receptor (beta chain) was documented in a study of radiotherapy plus CTLA-4 blockade in lung cancer. The repertoire was sequenced with immunoSEQ multiplex PCR; TCRdb's copy has only in-frame clones and lacks some. In the table there are about 51,000 clones, 75% to 80% of which are singletons. This clone was observed a few times. Antigen: not known. V was clipped by 4 bases and J by 9 bases; unmatched bases: 14. The CDR3 is made up of 17 amino acids. The germline V gene has CDR1 SGHDT and CDR2 YYEEEE. Study-wide results and limits: After radiotherapy and ipilimumab, tumor-derived clones expanded in peripheral blood.

Sequenced material: peripheral blood, taken from a patient treated with radiotherapy plus ipilimumab. The receptor comes from a human donor with non-small cell lung cancer whose response to radiotherapy plus ipilimumab could not be evaluated. The chain links TRBV5-6 to TRBJ2-7; TRBD2 agrees at 15 bases. CDR3 in amino acids: CASSPGLAGGPMYGQYF. CDR3 DNA: TGTGCCAGCAGCCCTGGACTAGCGGGGGGGCCGATGTATGGGCAGTACTTC.